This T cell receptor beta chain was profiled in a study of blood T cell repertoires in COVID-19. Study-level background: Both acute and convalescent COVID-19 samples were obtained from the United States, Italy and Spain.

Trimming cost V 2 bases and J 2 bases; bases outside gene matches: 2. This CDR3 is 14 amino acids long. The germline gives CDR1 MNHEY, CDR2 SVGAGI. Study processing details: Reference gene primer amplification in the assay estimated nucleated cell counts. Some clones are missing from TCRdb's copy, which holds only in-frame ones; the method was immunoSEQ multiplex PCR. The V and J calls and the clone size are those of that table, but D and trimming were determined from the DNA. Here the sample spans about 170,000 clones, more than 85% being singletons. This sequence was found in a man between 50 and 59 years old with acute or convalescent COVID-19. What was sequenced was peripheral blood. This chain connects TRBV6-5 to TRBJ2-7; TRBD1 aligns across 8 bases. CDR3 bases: TGTGCCAGCAGTTACGGGACAGGAGCCTACGAGCAGTACTTC. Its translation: CASSYGTGAYEQYF.